This passage covers 12 T cell receptor beta chains from one sample sequenced in a study of T-cell memory formation after mild COVID-19. TCRdb independently ran MiXCR on the 5' RACE reads; one entry per CDR3 protein. The repertoire has approximately 570,000 distinct CDR3 sequences, about a sixth of them found once; the top ten carry around 12%. Source material: PBMCs or a T cell subset sorted from them (not recorded which). The receptors shown here come from an adult woman who had mild COVID-19 (a few samples of this study predate the infection). Cell type and time point are not known.

In this sample, this clonotype turned up a few times. This chain uses TRBV3-1 with TRBJ1-4; D gene unclear. The germline V and J ends were trimmed by 4 bases and 7 bases, with 10 bases remaining between them. This CDR3 comprises 13 residues. Germline V gives CDR1 LGHDT, CDR2 YNNKEL (reference sequence). CDR3 sequence: CASSRRGGEKLFF. CDR3 bases: TGTGCCAGCAGCCGGCGGGGAGGTGAAAAACTGTTTTTT.

This clonotype was counted many times. For the CDR3, the DNA is TGTGCCAGCAGCTTAGGGCCAGGCCGCACAGATACGCAGTATTTT. This translates into CASSLGPGRTDTQYF. The chain employs TRBV7-2 and TRBJ2-3, with unresolved D. Trimming pared 1 base from V and 1 base from J, leaving 9 bases between. Germline V gene data show CDR1 as SGHTA and CDR2 as FQGNSA. The CDR3 spans 15 residues.

There are many counts of this clonotype. The J gene is TRBJ2-7, the V gene TRBV27; perhaps TRBD1 as D (5 bases). The germline V gene has CDR1 MNHEY and CDR2 SMNVEV (reference sequence). The ends were cut back, 6 bases at V and 2 bases at J, with 20 bases in the middle. The CDR3 is 16 amino acids. CDR3 nucleotides: TGTGCCAGCAGCCCCAGTGGTATTTCAGGGACCTACGAGCAGTACTTC. As protein: CASSPSGISGTYEQYF.

This clonotype was counted a few times. This chain joins TRBV7-9 and TRBJ2-1; 7 bases match TRBD2. V trimming: 1 base; J trimming: 0 bases; junction bases outside the gene matches: 9. The CDR3 is 18 amino acids. Germline-derived CDR1 and CDR2 are SEHNR and FQNEAQ (reference sequence). CDR3 sequence: CASSLDRWGGSSYNEQFF. CDR3 nucleotide sequence: TGTGCCAGCAGCTTAGACCGCTGGGGGGGGAGCTCCTACAATGAGCAGTTCTTC.

This clonotype was seen more than once but under ten times. The V gene is TRBV4-1, the J gene TRBJ2-3, with D perhaps matching TRBD1 or TRBD2 (5 bases each). The CDR3 spans 15 residues. V lost 0 bases to trimming and J lost 6 bases, with 13 bases between them. From germline, CDR1 is MGHRA and CDR2 YSYEKL. CDR3 bases: TGCGCCAGCAGCCAAGAGGGACCATGGGTTGATACGCAGTATTTT. Its translation is CASSQEGPWVDTQYF.

This clonotype showed up just a few times. The V and J genes are TRBV7-2 and TRBJ1-6, with 8 positions matching TRBD1. V shed 4 bases, J shed 7 bases, and the junction held 6 bases outside the gene matches. This CDR3 region has 15 residues. The germline V gene encodes CDR1 SGHTA and CDR2 FQGNSA. The DNA of the CDR3 is TGTGCCAGCAGCTCCGCAGGGGGCCGGAATTCACCCCTCCACTTT. This encodes CASSSAGGRNSPLHF.

J is TRBJ1-6 and V is TRBV14; D gene uncertain. The CDR3 is 16 amino acids. Germline values: CDR1 SGHDN, CDR2 FVKESK. Trimming stripped 2 bases from V and 0 bases from J, with 8 bases between. CDR3 DNA: TGTGCCAGCAGCCAAAGTCCTGGCTCCTATAATTCACCCCTCCACTTT. It encodes CASSQSPGSYNSPLHF.

The V and J genes are TRBV18 and TRBJ2-5, with D uncertain. V gave up 6 bases and J gave up 5 bases, with 13 bases separating them. The CDR3 consists of 13 residues. The germline V gene has CDR1 KGHSH and CDR2 LQKENI. The CDR3 reads CASSSQSAETQYF. CDR3 coding DNA: TGTGCCAGCTCTTCTCAATCTGCGGAGACCCAGTACTTC.

The genes are TRBV7-2 and TRBJ2-3, with TRBD1 matching over 7 bases. The V and J ends lost 5 bases and 2 bases, in that order; junction bases with no gene match: 7. This CDR3 spans 15 amino acids. Germline V CDR1 and CDR2: SGHTA, FQGNSA. The CDR3 nucleotides are TGTGCCAGCAGCCGCAGGGACAGCCTCACAGATACGCAGTATTTT. Translation: CASSRRDSLTDTQYF.

The V and J genes are TRBV3-1 and TRBJ1-5, with D possibly being TRBD1 (5 bases). The CDR3 spans 14 residues. Germline CDR1 is LGHDT and CDR2 is YNNKEL (reference sequence). Trimming shortened V by 4 bases and J by 7 bases, and 14 bases separated the two germline ends. The CDR3 loop reads CASSPPGFGQPQHF. As DNA, the CDR3 is TGTGCCAGCAGCCCACCAGGGTTCGGCCAGCCCCAGCATTTT.

In this sample, this clonotype turned up a few times. V is TRBV29-1 and J is TRBJ2-2, with D unresolved. V was shortened by 4 bases and J by 0 bases, with 12 bases between the two germline ends. The CDR3 has 15 amino acids. The V gene's germline CDR1 is SQVTM and CDR2 ANQGSEA. Written as DNA, the CDR3 is TGCAGCGTTGTACGAGGCCCCTCGAACACCGGGGAGCTGTTTTTT. Translating it yields CSVVRGPSNTGELFF.

This clonotype was seen repeatedly, ten times or more. The rearrangement uses TRBV4-1 and TRBJ2-7; TRBD1 matches at 8 bases. The CDR3 has 14 residues. From germline, CDR1 is MGHRA and CDR2 YSYEKL. The J segment lost 2 bases and the V segment lost 1 base, leaving 1 base of the junction unmatched. CDR3 sequence reads: CASSQGTGTYEQYF. The DNA for the CDR3 is TGCGCCAGCAGCCAAGGGACAGGGACCTACGAGCAGTACTTC.